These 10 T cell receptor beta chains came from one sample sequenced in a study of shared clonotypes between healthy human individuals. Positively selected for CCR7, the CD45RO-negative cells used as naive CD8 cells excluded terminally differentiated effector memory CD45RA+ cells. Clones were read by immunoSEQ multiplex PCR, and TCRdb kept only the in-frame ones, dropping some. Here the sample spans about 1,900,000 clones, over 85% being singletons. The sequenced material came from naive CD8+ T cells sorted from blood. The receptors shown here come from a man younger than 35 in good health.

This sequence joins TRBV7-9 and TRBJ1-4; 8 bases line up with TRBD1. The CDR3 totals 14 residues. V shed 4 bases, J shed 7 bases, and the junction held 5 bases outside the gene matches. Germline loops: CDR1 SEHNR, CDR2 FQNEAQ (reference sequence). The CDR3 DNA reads TGTGCCAGCAGCTCAGGACAGGGCAGTGAAAAACTGTTTTTT. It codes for CASSSGQGSEKLFF.

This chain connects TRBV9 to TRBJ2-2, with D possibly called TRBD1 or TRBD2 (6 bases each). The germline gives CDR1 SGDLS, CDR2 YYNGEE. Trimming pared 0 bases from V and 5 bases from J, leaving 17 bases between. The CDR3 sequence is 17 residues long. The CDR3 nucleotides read TGTGCCAGCAGCGTAGATTCCTGGGGGGCAGAAACCGGGGAGCTGTTTTTT. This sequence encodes CASSVDSWGAETGELFF.

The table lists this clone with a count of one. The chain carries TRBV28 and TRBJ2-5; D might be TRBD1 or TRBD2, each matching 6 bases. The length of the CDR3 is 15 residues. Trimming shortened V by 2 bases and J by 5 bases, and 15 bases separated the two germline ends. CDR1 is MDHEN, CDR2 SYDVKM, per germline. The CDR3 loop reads CASSLGNRRGETQYF. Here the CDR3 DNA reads TGTGCCAGCAGTTTAGGGAACAGGAGGGGGGAGACCCAGTACTTC. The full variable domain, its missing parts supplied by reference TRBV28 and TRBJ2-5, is DVKVTQSSRYLVKRTGEKVFLECVQDMDHENMFWYRQDPGLGLRLIYFSYDVKMKEKGDIPEGYSVSREKKERFSLILESASTNQTSMYLCASSLGNRRGETQYFGPGTRLLVL.

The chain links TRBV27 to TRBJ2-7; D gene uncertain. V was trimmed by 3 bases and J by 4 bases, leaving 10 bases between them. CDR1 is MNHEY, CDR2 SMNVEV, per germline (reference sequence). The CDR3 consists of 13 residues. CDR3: CASSFYLGYEQYF. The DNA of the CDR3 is TGTGCCAGCAGTTTCTACCTTGGGTACGAGCAGTACTTC.

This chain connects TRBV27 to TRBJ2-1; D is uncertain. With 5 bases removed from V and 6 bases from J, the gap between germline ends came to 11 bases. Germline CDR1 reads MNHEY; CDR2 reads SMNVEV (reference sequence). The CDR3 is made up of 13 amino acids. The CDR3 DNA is TGTGCCAGCAGTCATCAACCCACCAATGAGCAGTTCTTC. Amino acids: CASSHQPTNEQFF.

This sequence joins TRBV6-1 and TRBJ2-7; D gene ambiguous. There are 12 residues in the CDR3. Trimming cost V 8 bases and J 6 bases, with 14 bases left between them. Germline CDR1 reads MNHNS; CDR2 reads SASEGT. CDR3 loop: CASLLNSGEQYF. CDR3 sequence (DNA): TGTGCCAGCTTATTAAATTCGGGCGAGCAGTACTTC.

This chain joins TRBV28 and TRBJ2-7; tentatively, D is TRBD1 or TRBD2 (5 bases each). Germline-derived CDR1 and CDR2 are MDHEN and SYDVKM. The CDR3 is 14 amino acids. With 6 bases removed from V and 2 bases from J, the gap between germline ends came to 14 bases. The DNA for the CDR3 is TGTGCCAGCAGCCAGTTTAGGGGACCCTACGAGCAGTACTTC. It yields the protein CASSQFRGPYEQYF.

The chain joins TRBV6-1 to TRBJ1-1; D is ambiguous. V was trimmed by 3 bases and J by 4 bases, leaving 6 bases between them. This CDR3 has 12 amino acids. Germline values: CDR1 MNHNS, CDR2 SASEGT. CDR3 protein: CASSEGSTEAFF. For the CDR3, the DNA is TGTGCCAGCAGTGAGGGGTCCACTGAAGCTTTCTTT.

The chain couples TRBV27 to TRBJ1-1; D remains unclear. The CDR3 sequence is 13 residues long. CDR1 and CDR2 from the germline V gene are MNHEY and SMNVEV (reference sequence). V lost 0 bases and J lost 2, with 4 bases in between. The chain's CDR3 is CASSLSDNTEAFF. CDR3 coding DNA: TGTGCCAGCAGTTTATCAGATAACACTGAAGCTTTCTTT.

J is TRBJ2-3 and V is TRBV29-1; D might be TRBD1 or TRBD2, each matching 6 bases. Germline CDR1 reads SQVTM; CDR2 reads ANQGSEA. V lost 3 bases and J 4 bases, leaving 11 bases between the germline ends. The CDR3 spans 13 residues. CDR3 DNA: TGCAGCGTTGACGGGGGCGAGGCAGATACGCAGTATTTT. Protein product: CSVDGGEADTQYF.